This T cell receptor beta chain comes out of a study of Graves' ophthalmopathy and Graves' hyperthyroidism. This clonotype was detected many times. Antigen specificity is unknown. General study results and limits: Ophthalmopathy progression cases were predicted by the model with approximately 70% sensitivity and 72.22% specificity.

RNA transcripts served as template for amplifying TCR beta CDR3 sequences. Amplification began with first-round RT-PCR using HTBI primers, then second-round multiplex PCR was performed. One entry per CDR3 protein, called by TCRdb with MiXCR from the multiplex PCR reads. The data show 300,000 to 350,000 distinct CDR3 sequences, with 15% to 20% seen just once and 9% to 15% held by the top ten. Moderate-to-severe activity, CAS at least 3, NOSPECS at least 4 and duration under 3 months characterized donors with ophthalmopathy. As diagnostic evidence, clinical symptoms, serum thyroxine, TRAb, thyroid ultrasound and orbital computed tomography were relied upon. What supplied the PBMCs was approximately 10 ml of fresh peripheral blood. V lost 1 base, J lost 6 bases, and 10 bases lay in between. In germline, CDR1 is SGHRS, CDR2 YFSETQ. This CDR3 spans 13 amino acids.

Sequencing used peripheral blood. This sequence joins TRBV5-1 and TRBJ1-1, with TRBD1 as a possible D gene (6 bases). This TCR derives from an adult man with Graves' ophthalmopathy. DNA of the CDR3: TGCGCCAGCAGCTTGTGGGGGCTCGCTGAAGCTTTCTTT. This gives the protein CASSLWGLAEAFF. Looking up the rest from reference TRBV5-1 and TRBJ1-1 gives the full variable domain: KAGVTQTPRYLIKTRGQQVTLSCSPISGHRSVSWYQQTPGQGLQFLFEYFSETQRNKGNFPGRFSGRQFSNSRSEMNVSTLELGDSALYLCASSLWGLAEAFFGQGTRLTVV.